The present T cell receptor beta chain was sequenced within a study of blood T cell repertoires in COVID-19. The germline CDR1 and CDR2 sequences are SGHAT and FQDESV (reference sequence). The CDR3 is 13 residues long. Trimming removed 3 bases from V and 4 bases from J, with 10 bases in between. As handled by the study authors: Estimated nucleated cell counts came from reference gene primer amplification. TCRdb's copy holds only in-frame clones and misses some; the assay was immunoSEQ multiplex PCR. The DNA was the basis for D and trimming; V, J and clone size are from that table. The table has about 300,000 clones, about 82% seen once.

The clonotype was recovered from a woman aged 45-60 years with acute or convalescent COVID-19. The sample was peripheral blood. The V and J genes are TRBV11-1 and TRBJ2-7, with a weak D call TRBD2 (7 bases). The CDR3 reads CASSLRGLYEQYF. CDR3 sequence (DNA): TGTGCCAGCAGCTTGCGGGGGCTGTACGAGCAGTACTTC. Together with reference TRBV11-1 and TRBJ2-7, the CDR3 gives the full variable domain: EAEVAQSPRYKITEKSQAVAFWCDPISGHATLYWYRQILGQGPELLVQFQDESVVDDSQLPKDRFSAERLKGVDSTLKIQPAELGDSAMYLCASSLRGLYEQYFGPGTRLTVT.